This paragraph covers one TCR beta chain sequence. Antigen: not known. Only in-frame clones appear in the TCRdb table, and some are missing; sequencing was by immunoSEQ multiplex PCR. This sample has some 5,800 clones, with about three quarters found just once. The CDR3 spans 12 residues. Trimming removed 4 bases at V and 6 bases at J, with 10 bases between. Per the germline V gene, CDR1 is LNHNV and CDR2 is YYDKDF (reference sequence). The entry originates in a study of STAT3 mutations in large granular lymphocyte leukemia. Study outcomes and limitations: In T-cell large granular lymphocyte leukemia, about half of patients showed multiple immunodominant subclonotypes.

The receptor was derived from a man aged 40-55 years with T-cell large granular lymphocyte leukemia. Some clones in this sample may be carry-over from other donors' samples. The J gene is TRBJ2-7, the V gene TRBV15; D uncertain. The sample was peripheral blood mononuclear cells. The CDR3: CATSNPLGEQYF. The CDR3 DNA follows: TGTGCCACCAGCAACCCTCTTGGCGAGCAGTACTTC.